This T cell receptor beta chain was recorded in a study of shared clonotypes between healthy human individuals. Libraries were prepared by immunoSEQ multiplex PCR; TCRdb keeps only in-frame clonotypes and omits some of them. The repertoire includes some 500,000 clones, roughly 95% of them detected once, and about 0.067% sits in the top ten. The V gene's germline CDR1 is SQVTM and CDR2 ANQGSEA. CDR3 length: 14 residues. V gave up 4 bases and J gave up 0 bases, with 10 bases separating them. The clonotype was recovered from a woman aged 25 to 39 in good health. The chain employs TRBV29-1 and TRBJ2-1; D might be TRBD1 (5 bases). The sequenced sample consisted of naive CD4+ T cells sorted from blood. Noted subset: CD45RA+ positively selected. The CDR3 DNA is TGCAGCGTTGTGAAGGGGTACTCCTACAATGAGCAGTTCTTC. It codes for CSVVKGYSYNEQFF.